Following are 14 T cell receptor beta chains from one sample sequenced in a study of T cell clonality in common variable immunodeficiency. Sequenced by immunoSEQ multiplex PCR; TCRdb stores in-frame clones only, minus some. In total the sample includes about 47,000 clones, none of them seen once. Sequencing was performed on peripheral blood mononuclear cells. All receptors derive from a person aged 18 to 75 in good health.

This clone was seen more than once but under ten times. With a far larger clone one base away, a read error is the likely cause. The read falls 3 residues short of the CDR3 end, and the missing part is taken from the germline J gene. V usage is TRBV18 and J usage is TRBJ2-3; tentatively, D is TRBD1 (5 bases). The CDR3 covers 18 residues. With 2 bases removed from V and 2 bases from J, the gap between germline ends came to 20 bases. In germline, CDR1 is KGHSH, CDR2 LQKENI. Here the CDR3 reads CASSPTALRAQITDTQYF. The covered CDR3 bases are TGTGCCAGCTCACCAACCGCCCTCAGGGCCCAGATCACAGATACG.

As to this clone: The read is 3 residues too short to cover the CDR3 end, so that end is filled in from the germline J gene. The chain uses TRBV10-2 and TRBJ2-7; TRBD1 matches 8 bases. Germline loops: CDR1 WSHSY, CDR2 SAAADI. The CDR3 length is 13 residues. Trimming took 5 bases from V and 5 from J; bases not matched to a gene: 5. This CDR3 is CASSQGAPHEQYF. The covered CDR3 bases are TGCGCCAGCAGTCAGGGGGCCCCCCACGAG.

The sample holds many counts of this clone. The missing CDR3 end, 3 residues past where the read stops, is filled in from the germline J gene. The chain recombines TRBV19 with TRBJ1-2; TRBD1 is a possible D gene (6 bases). The germline V and J ends were trimmed by 8 bases and 1 base, with 11 bases remaining between them. CDR1 LNHDA and CDR2 SQIVND come from the germline V gene (reference sequence). CDR3 size: 13 residues. This chain's CDR3 is CASLEDSNYGYTF. CDR3 DNA (partial): TGTGCCAGTCTCGAGGACAGTAACTATGGC.

This clone was seen ten or more times. The CDR3 extends 3 residues past the end of the read, so its final part is completed from the germline J gene. The V and J genes are TRBV19 and TRBJ2-7; D may correspond to TRBD1 or TRBD2 (5 bases each). Trimming took off 5 bases at V and 0 bases at J, with 14 bases between the two ends. The CDR3 has 15 amino acids. In germline, CDR1 is LNHDA, CDR2 SQIVND (reference sequence). The CDR3 loop is CASSANRRSSYEQYF. CDR3 DNA, as far as it was read: TGTGCCAGTAGTGCAAACAGGAGGAGCTCCTACGAG.

The sample holds many counts of this clone. From the germline J gene comes the end of the CDR3, since the read stops 3 residues before it. The J gene is TRBJ1-2, the V gene TRBV5-1, with unresolved D. Deletions cut 3 bases from V and 1 base from J, with 13 bases between. This CDR3 has 15 amino acids. CDR1 is SGHRS and CDR2 is YFSETQ in the germline V gene. Partial CDR3 DNA: TGCGCCAGCAGCTCCTCCCCTACAGTTAACTATGGC. Its translation is CASSSSPTVNYG. The full CDR3 is CASSSSPTVNYGYTF.

This clone was picked up many times. Read data end 3 residues before the CDR3 end; the end is taken from the germline J gene. This chain uses TRBV5-1 with TRBJ2-5, with D perhaps TRBD1 (6 bases). CDR1 and CDR2 from the germline V gene are SGHRS and YFSETQ. The V and J ends lost 4 bases and 5 bases respectively, with 15 bases between them. The CDR3 consists of 14 residues. The CDR3 DNA, read in part, is TGCGCCAGCAGCCCCGACAGGACGGGCGAGACC. It codes for CASSPDRTGET. The entire CDR3 protein reads CASSPDRTGETQYF. The entire variable domain, with the rest obtained from reference TRBV5-1 and TRBJ2-5, is as follows: KAGVTQTPRYLIKTRGQQVTLSCSPISGHRSVSWYQQTPGQGLQFLFEYFSETQRNKGNFPGRFSGRQFSNSRSEMNVSTLELGDSALYLCASSPDRTGETQYFGPGTRLLVL.

This clone was detected only a few times. Read data end 3 residues before the CDR3 end; the end is taken from the germline J gene. The V call is TRBV7-9, the J call TRBJ2-1; 9 bases are a match to TRBD2. Germline V gene sequence: CDR1 SEHNR, CDR2 FQNEAQ (reference sequence). The trim removed 5 bases at V and 5 bases at J, leaving 7 bases unmatched. The CDR3 contains 15 residues. CDR3 residues: CASSNQRGVDNEQFF. CDR3 DNA (partial): TGTGCCAGCAGCAACCAGCGGGGGGTGGACAATGAG.

This clone was counted ten times or more. The sequenced fragment ends 3 residues before the CDR3 boundary, so the rest is inferred from the germline J gene. The J gene is TRBJ2-5, the V gene TRBV4-1; D might be TRBD1 (6 bases). Germline V gene data show CDR1 as MGHRA and CDR2 as YSYEKL. Deletions cut 3 bases from V and 4 bases from J, with 9 bases between. The CDR3 has 13 residues. The CDR3 bases that were read are TGCGCCAGCAGCCATGGGACACGAGAGACC. It is translated as CASSHGTRET. The whole CDR3 sequence is CASSHGTRETQYF.

Ten or more counts support this clone. The read terminates 3 residues ahead of where the CDR3 ends, so the germline J gene completes it. The chain employs TRBV19 and TRBJ2-5; D may be TRBD2 (5 bases). The V end lost 3 bases, the J end lost 7 bases, and 12 bases lay between the germline ends. This CDR3 spans 13 amino acids. CDR1 and CDR2 from the germline V gene are LNHDA and SQIVND (reference sequence). The CDR3 DNA, read in part, is TGTGCCAGTAGTATCTCCGGGGATGGGACC. The encoded protein is CASSISGDGT. The entire CDR3 protein is CASSISGDGTQYF.

This clone came up many times. The CDR3 reads CSATGASGGNEQYF. The sequenced CDR3 bases are TGCAGTGCCACAGGGGCTAGCGGGGGGAACGAG. V and J are TRBV20-1 and TRBJ2-7; 11 bases align to TRBD2. The read ends 3 residues early relative to the CDR3; the germline J gene fills the gap. The CDR3 has 14 residues. With V trimmed by 6 bases and J by 5 bases, 9 bases remained unmatched. Germline V gene sequence: CDR1 DFQATT, CDR2 SNEGSKA (reference sequence).

This clone was observed many times. CDR3 in amino acids: CASSRRLEATYEQYF. The sequenced part of the CDR3 DNA is TGTGCCAGCAGCCGTCGACTAGAGGCCACCTACGAG. This sequence joins TRBV7-9 and TRBJ2-7; TRBD2 might be the D (6 bases). The read terminates 3 residues before the CDR3 end, so the remaining end is supplied by the germline J gene. V shed 5 bases and J shed 2 bases, with 16 bases lying between them. Germline V lookup: CDR1 SEHNR, CDR2 FQNEAQ (reference sequence). This CDR3 has 15 amino acids.

This clone was seen many times. The CDR3 is cut off 3 residues early in the read; its end comes from the germline J gene. This rearrangement joins TRBV18 to TRBJ1-2; a weak D match, TRBD1 (5 bases). The CDR3 extends over 14 amino acids. Germline V CDR1 and CDR2: KGHSH, LQKENI. Trimming removed 1 base from V and 4 bases from J, with 10 bases in between. The CDR3 protein is CASSPRDGGYGYTF. Partial CDR3 DNA: TGTGCCAGCTCACCACGGGACGGGGGCTATGGC.

At least ten counts were recorded for this clone. The read gets to within 3 residues of the CDR3 end, and the germline J gene fills in the rest. The rearrangement links TRBV10-3 to TRBJ2-1; TRBD1 matches at 9 bases. The CDR3 covers 14 residues. J lost 6 bases, V lost 2 bases, and 2 bases had no gene match. Germline V lookup: CDR1 ENHRY, CDR2 SYGVKD. Here the CDR3 reads CAISEGQGINEQFF. Partial CDR3 DNA: TGTGCCATCAGTGAGGGACAGGGGATCAATGAG.

This clone has ten or more counts. The CDR3 goes on 3 residues after the read ends, and that part is filled in from the germline J gene. The chain carries TRBV5-6 and TRBJ2-3; D possibly corresponds to TRBD1 (5 bases). In germline, CDR1 is SGHDT, CDR2 YYEEEE. Trimming left V 2 bases short and J 0 bases short, with 7 bases between. The CDR3 extends over 14 amino acids. CDR3 DNA, as far as it was read: TGTGCCAGCAGCTTTCAGGGAAGCACAGATACG. Translation: CASSFQGSTDT. The entire CDR3 protein is CASSFQGSTDTQYF.